This T cell receptor (beta chain) was retrieved from a study of T-cell reconstitution after alpha-beta-depleted transplantation in children. This clonotype was observed a handful of times. Unique molecular identifiers were used in preparing the TCRbeta library. Each CDR3 protein is one row after TCRdb ran MiXCR on the PCR reads. The repertoire holds hundreds of thousands of distinct CDR3 sequences, 16% seen once, with 1.1% in the top ten. Germline trimming cut 5 bases from V and 2 bases from J; bases unmatched to any gene: 11. Per germline, CDR1 DFQATT and CDR2 SNEGSKA (reference sequence). There are 15 residues in the CDR3.

Here the sequenced sample was PBMCs from the stem cell graft donor, taken from the stem cell graft. The source of this sequence is a human donor who donated a stem cell graft to a child with acute myeloid leukemia. The chain has TRBV20-1 and TRBJ1-1; TRBD1 agrees at 7 bases. DNA for the CDR3: TGCAGTGCTCGAGTGGGAGGACAGGCTAACACTGAAGCTTTCTTT. Its translation is CSARVGGQANTEAFF.